This is a list of T cell receptor beta chains from one sample in a study of cytomegalovirus exposure and HLA in healthy donors. This table comes from immunoSEQ multiplex PCR, and its TCRdb copy is limited to in-frame clones, with some not included. Counted here are approximately 150,000 clones, about 83% occurring once; the ten biggest clones make up less than 15%. Sequences were obtained from PBMCs. Receptor source: a man aged 40-49 years in good health and CMV-seropositive. Each CDR3 is given with its conserved first and last residue. The D gene is left open where the match is weak. Not all rows give a size; the values are once, few, many and, for expanded clones, a class.

TRBD1,TRBV5-1,NA,TRBJ2-7,CASSLWTGGIEQYF,TGCGCCAGCAGCCTATGGACAGGGGGTATCGAGCAGTACTTC
NA,TRBV6-1,NA,TRBJ2-5,CASSPDTGQETQYF,TGTGCCAGCAGTCCCGACACAGGCCAAGAGACCCAGTACTTC
NA,TRBV7-9,NA,TRBJ2-7,CASSLKDRYYEQYF,TGTGCCAGCAGCTTAAAAGACAGATACTACGAGCAGTACTTC
NA,TRBV11-3,NA,TRBJ2-2,CASSFSSSGELFF,TGTGCCAGCAGCTTTAGCAGTTCCGGGGAGCTGTTTTTT
NA,TRBV5-5,NA,TRBJ1-2,CASSLGQNYGYTF,TGTGCCAGCAGCTTGGGACAGAACTATGGCTACACCTTC
TRBD1,TRBV28,NA,TRBJ2-7,CASSPTGVGYEQYF,TGTGCCAGCAGTCCAACAGGGGTCGGCTACGAGCAGTACTTC
NA,TRBV4-1,NA,TRBJ1-2,CASSQGGGASYGYTF,TGCGCCAGCAGCCAAGGTGGAGGGGCAAGCTATGGCTACACCTTC
TRBD1,TRBV28,NA,TRBJ1-5,CASSSPAGGSLGQPQHF,TGTGCCAGCAGTTCCCCGGCAGGGGGCTCATTGGGGCAGCCCCAGCATTTT
TRBD2,TRBV10-1,NA,TRBJ2-2,CASSEGSGRAGGVTGELFF,TGCGCCAGCAGTGAAGGTAGCGGGAGGGCCGGCGGGGTCACCGGGGAGCTGTTTTTT
TRBD1,TRBV7-8,once,TRBJ2-5,CASSALTGGASSRGETQYF,TGTGCCAGCAGCGCCCTTACAGGGGGCGCGTCTAGCCGGGGAGAGACCCAGTACTTC
TRBD1,TRBV16,NA,TRBJ1-1,CASSLDRGNTEAFF,TGTGCCAGCAGCCTCGACAGGGGAAACACTGAAGCTTTCTTT
TRBD2,TRBV10-2,NA,TRBJ2-1,CASSDPEGSGSSYNEQFF,TGCGCCAGCAGTGACCCGGAGGGTAGCGGGAGCTCCTACAATGAGCAGTTCTTC
TRBD2,TRBV10-1,NA,TRBJ2-7,CASSTLNGRFSYEQYF,TGCGCCAGCTCCACCCTTAACGGGAGGTTCAGCTACGAGCAGTACTTC
TRBD2,TRBV23-1,NA,TRBJ2-2,CASSQSPGGQDGELFF,TGCGCCAGCAGTCAATCGCCGGGGGGGCAGGACGGGGAGCTGTTTTTT
NA,TRBV11-2,NA,TRBJ1-5,CASSLGGRNQPQHF,TGTGCCAGCAGCTTAGGAGGGCGCAATCAGCCCCAGCATTTT
NA,TRBV21-1,NA,TRBJ2-3,CASRCPITDTQYF,TGTGCCAGCAGGTGCCCTATCACAGATACGCAGTATTTT
NA,TRBV5-1,few,TRBJ2-3,CASSKASSADTQYF,TGCGCCAGCAGCAAAGCTAGCAGCGCAGATACGCAGTATTTT
TRBD2,TRBV27,NA,TRBJ2-1,CASRWAGASSYNEQFF,TGTGCCAGCCGATGGGCGGGAGCGAGCTCCTACAATGAGCAGTTCTTC
NA,TRBV7-2,NA,TRBJ2-5,CASSHFQETQYF,TGTGCCAGCAGCCACTTCCAAGAGACCCAGTACTTC
NA,TRBV9,few,TRBJ1-2,CASSGPIWGDGYTF,TGTGCCAGCAGCGGCCCCATTTGGGGGGATGGCTACACCTTC
TRBD1,TRBV6-5,NA,TRBJ1-2,CASSYSDRGNYGYTF,TGTGCCAGCAGTTACTCGGACAGGGGGAACTATGGCTACACCTTC
NA,TRBV7-9,NA,TRBJ2-6,CASSPRPDGANVLTF,TGTGCCAGCAGCCCCAGGCCCGACGGGGCCAACGTCCTGACTTTC
NA,TRBV6-1,NA,TRBJ2-7,CASTQRAPYEQYF,TGTGCCAGCACGCAGCGGGCCCCCTACGAGCAGTACTTC
TRBD2,TRBV7-3,NA,TRBJ2-2,CASSLWREQELFF,TGTGCCAGCAGCTTATGGCGGGAGCAGGAGCTGTTTTTT